The clone carrying this T cell receptor (beta chain) has a single count. Its antigen remains unknown. These data originate in a study of OX40 agonist ivuxolimab in advanced cancers. In the study overall: From about 20 to 79 years was the age range, with a mean of around 60 years, and around 84% were male.

V dropped 8 bases and J dropped 9 bases, with 8 bases sitting between them. The CDR3 runs to 10 residues. Germline lookup yields CDR1 MGHRA and CDR2 YSYEKL. Libraries were prepared by immunoSEQ multiplex PCR; TCRdb keeps only in-frame clonotypes and omits some of them. Of about 68,000 clones listed, approximately 90% are singletons. Study-wide points: There were, on average, more expanded clones in CD8+ T cells than in CD4+. Among the nonresponders, some also had low normalized T-cell clonal expansion. Blood T cells, both CD4+ and CD8+, expanded clonally by week 6 at 0.1 to 3.0 mg/kg.

The V call is TRBV4-1, the J call TRBJ2-1; D gene uncertain. The sequence was obtained from an adult with an advanced solid tumor such as melanoma, head and neck, liver or kidney cancer. Source: CD4+ or CD8+ T cells sorted from blood, taken in a trial of the OX40 agonist ivuxolimab. CDR3 sequence reads: CASGSREQFF. The CDR3 nucleotides are TGCGCCAGCGGCAGTCGTGAGCAGTTCTTC.